This is a list of T cell receptor beta chains from one sample in a study of T cell responses to AZD1222 COVID-19 vaccine. Sequencing used immunoSEQ multiplex PCR; TCRdb keeps in-frame clones, though not all of them. The sample comprises 130,000 to 150,000 clones, about 89% of which are singletons, and 4.5% to 6.5% rests with the top ten. The sequencing here drew on peripheral blood, taken on day 0 of AZD1222 vaccination. These receptor sequences come from an adult in good health. The CDR3 runs from the conserved cysteine through the conserved F or W. The D gene is left open where the match is weak. Only part of the rows carry a size: once, few, many, or a class if the clone is expanded.

j_call: TRBJ1-1
d_call: -
v_call: TRBV7-9
clone_size: -
cdr3_aa: CASSLARGTEAFF
cdr3_nt: TGTGCCAGCAGCTTAGCTAGAGGCACTGAAGCTTTCTTT

j_call: TRBJ1-6
d_call: -
v_call: TRBV5-1
clone_size: -
cdr3_aa: CASSGTTGTNSPLHF
cdr3_nt: TGCGCCAGCAGCGGGACAACAGGGACAAATTCACCCCTCCACTTT

j_call: TRBJ1-2
d_call: -
v_call: TRBV6-2/TRBV6-3
clone_size: -
cdr3_aa: CASSYATGPGSLGYGYTF
cdr3_nt: TGTGCCAGCAGTTATGCAACGGGTCCAGGGTCCCTCGGCTATGGCTACACCTTC

j_call: TRBJ1-1
d_call: -
v_call: TRBV5-1
clone_size: -
cdr3_aa: CASSLTVTRTEAFF
cdr3_nt: TGCGCCAGCAGCTTGACGGTGACCCGGACTGAAGCTTTCTTT

j_call: TRBJ2-7
d_call: -
v_call: TRBV3-1/TRBV3-2
clone_size: -
cdr3_aa: CASSLWDYEQYF
cdr3_nt: TGTGCCAGCAGCCTGTGGGACTACGAGCAGTACTTC

j_call: TRBJ2-5
d_call: -
v_call: TRBV18
clone_size: -
cdr3_aa: CASSPSSNQETQYF
cdr3_nt: TGTGCCAGCTCACCTAGCTCCAACCAAGAGACCCAGTACTTC

j_call: TRBJ2-7
d_call: -
v_call: TRBV2
clone_size: -
cdr3_aa: CASSETSTYEQYF
cdr3_nt: TGTGCCAGCAGTGAAACTAGTACTTACGAGCAGTACTTC

j_call: TRBJ1-3
d_call: -
v_call: TRBV9
clone_size: once
cdr3_aa: CASSVAVGAGVTSTIYF
cdr3_nt: TGTGCCAGCAGCGTAGCAGTCGGGGCAGGGGTCACAAGCACCATATATTTT

j_call: TRBJ2-1
d_call: TRBD2
v_call: TRBV5-4
clone_size: -
cdr3_aa: CASSLPAGGPRSEQFF
cdr3_nt: TGTGCCAGCAGCTTGCCTGCGGGAGGGCCCCGCAGTGAGCAGTTCTTC

j_call: TRBJ2-5
d_call: -
v_call: TRBV7-9
clone_size: once
cdr3_aa: CASSLGGTQYF
cdr3_nt: TGTGCCAGCAGCTTAGGGGGGACCCAGTACTTC

j_call: TRBJ2-6
d_call: -
v_call: TRBV7-2
clone_size: -
cdr3_aa: CASSLAGGSSGANVLTF
cdr3_nt: TGTGCCAGCAGCTTAGCCGGGGGAAGCTCTGGGGCCAACGTCCTGACTTTC

j_call: TRBJ2-7
d_call: -
v_call: TRBV27
clone_size: -
cdr3_aa: CASSSRVAQTNSYEQYF
cdr3_nt: TGTGCCAGCAGTTCGCGTGTTGCCCAAACCAATTCCTACGAGCAGTACTTC

j_call: TRBJ2-5
d_call: -
v_call: TRBV9
clone_size: -
cdr3_aa: CASSVQGQETQYF
cdr3_nt: TGTGCCAGCAGCGTACAAGGGCAAGAGACCCAGTACTTC

j_call: TRBJ2-3
d_call: TRBD1
v_call: TRBV19
clone_size: -
cdr3_aa: CASSKGGSSTDTQYF
cdr3_nt: TGTGCCAGTAGTAAAGGGGGCAGCAGCACAGATACGCAGTATTTT

j_call: TRBJ1-2
d_call: -
v_call: TRBV4-2
clone_size: -
cdr3_aa: CASSQGSGDGYTF
cdr3_nt: TGTGCCAGCAGCCAAGGTTCGGGGGATGGCTACACCTTC

j_call: TRBJ1-2
d_call: -
v_call: TRBV28
clone_size: few
cdr3_aa: CASSLFSYRASLYGYTF
cdr3_nt: TGTGCCAGCAGTTTATTTTCTTACAGGGCCTCCCTCTATGGCTACACCTTC

j_call: TRBJ1-1
d_call: -
v_call: TRBV5-1
clone_size: -
cdr3_aa: CASSLVAGITEAFF
cdr3_nt: TGCGCCAGCAGCTTGGTTGCAGGGATCACTGAAGCTTTCTTT

j_call: TRBJ2-5
d_call: TRBD1
v_call: TRBV7-9
clone_size: few
cdr3_aa: CASSEDRGVLETQYF
cdr3_nt: TGTGCCAGCAGCGAGGACAGGGGAGTTTTGGAGACCCAGTACTTC

j_call: TRBJ1-4
d_call: -
v_call: TRBV7-2
clone_size: -
cdr3_aa: CASSLATNEKLFF
cdr3_nt: TGTGCCAGCAGCCTTGCAACTAATGAAAAACTGTTTTTT

j_call: TRBJ1-5
d_call: -
v_call: TRBV7-2
clone_size: -
cdr3_aa: CASSLWSGGNQPQHF
cdr3_nt: TGTGCCAGCAGCTTATGGTCAGGGGGCAATCAGCCCCAGCATTTT

j_call: TRBJ1-5
d_call: TRBD1
v_call: TRBV24-1
clone_size: -
cdr3_aa: CATSDPDRGGNQPQHF
cdr3_nt: TGTGCCACCAGTGACCCGGACAGGGGAGGCAATCAGCCCCAGCATTTT

j_call: TRBJ1-6
d_call: -
v_call: TRBV7-2
clone_size: once
cdr3_aa: CASSLAARGPLHF
cdr3_nt: TGTGCCAGCAGCTTAGCAGCTCGGGGACCCCTCCACTTT

j_call: TRBJ2-7
d_call: -
v_call: TRBV7-9
clone_size: -
cdr3_aa: CASSQPGPEICYEQYF
cdr3_nt: TGTGCCAGCAGCCAACCAGGTCCGGAGATTTGCTACGAGCAGTACTTC

j_call: TRBJ1-1
d_call: -
v_call: TRBV7-2
clone_size: -
cdr3_aa: CASSFQVTEAFF
cdr3_nt: TGTGCCAGCAGCTTTCAAGTCACTGAAGCTTTCTTT

j_call: TRBJ2-1
d_call: TRBD1
v_call: TRBV5-5
clone_size: -
cdr3_aa: CASSQTGSSYNEQFF
cdr3_nt: TGTGCCAGCAGCCAGACAGGGTCTTCCTACAATGAGCAGTTCTTC

j_call: TRBJ1-6
d_call: TRBD1
v_call: TRBV6-2/TRBV6-3
clone_size: -
cdr3_aa: CASSYGGQTFLRPLHF
cdr3_nt: TGTGCCAGCAGTTACGGGGGACAGACCTTTTTGCGGCCCCTCCACTTT

j_call: TRBJ2-6
d_call: -
v_call: TRBV14
clone_size: -
cdr3_aa: CASSQDMGRRPSGANVLTF
cdr3_nt: TGTGCCAGCAGCCAAGATATGGGGCGGAGGCCTTCTGGGGCCAACGTCCTGACTTTC

j_call: TRBJ2-3
d_call: TRBD2
v_call: TRBV19
clone_size: -
cdr3_aa: CASSQTSGRGDTQYF
cdr3_nt: TGTGCCAGTAGCCAGACTAGCGGGAGGGGAGATACGCAGTATTTT

j_call: TRBJ1-1
d_call: -
v_call: TRBV7-2
clone_size: -
cdr3_aa: CASSPQGGGTEAFF
cdr3_nt: TGTGCCAGCAGCCCCCAGGGAGGGGGAACTGAAGCTTTCTTT

j_call: TRBJ1-2
d_call: TRBD1
v_call: TRBV7-3
clone_size: -
cdr3_aa: CASSVTGTEGYTF
cdr3_nt: TGTGCCAGCAGCGTGACCGGGACAGAAGGCTACACCTTC

j_call: TRBJ2-7
d_call: TRBD1
v_call: TRBV4-3
clone_size: -
cdr3_aa: CASSQKWTGGREQYF
cdr3_nt: TGCGCCAGCAGCCAAAAGTGGACAGGGGGAAGGGAGCAGTACTTC

j_call: TRBJ2-3
d_call: TRBD2
v_call: TRBV27
clone_size: -
cdr3_aa: CATLKRRGGSLGTDTQYF
cdr3_nt: TGTGCCACCCTAAAACGCCGTGGCGGGAGTCTGGGTACAGATACGCAGTATTTT

j_call: TRBJ1-4
d_call: TRBD1
v_call: TRBV27
clone_size: -
cdr3_aa: CASSATGTGSSSGKLFF
cdr3_nt: TGTGCCAGCAGTGCAACCGGGACAGGGTCTTCGTCGGGAAAACTGTTTTTT

j_call: TRBJ1-3
d_call: -
v_call: TRBV15
clone_size: once
cdr3_aa: CATSRDSGNTIYF
cdr3_nt: TGTGCCACCAGCAGGGACAGTGGAAACACCATATATTTT

j_call: TRBJ1-2
d_call: -
v_call: TRBV5-8
clone_size: -
cdr3_aa: CASSHRQMNYGYTF
cdr3_nt: TGTGCCAGCAGCCACAGACAGATGAACTATGGCTACACCTTC

j_call: TRBJ1-5
d_call: -
v_call: TRBV6-1
clone_size: -
cdr3_aa: CASSEGGVQPQHF
cdr3_nt: TGTGCCAGCAGTGAAGGAGGGGTTCAGCCCCAGCATTTT

j_call: TRBJ2-2
d_call: -
v_call: TRBV5-4
clone_size: -
cdr3_aa: CASSLGQGELFF
cdr3_nt: TGTGCCAGCAGCTTGGGGCAGGGGGAGCTGTTTTTT

j_call: TRBJ2-3
d_call: -
v_call: TRBV30
clone_size: -
cdr3_aa: CAWSWEDTQYF
cdr3_nt: TGTGCCTGGAGTTGGGAGGATACGCAGTATTTT

j_call: TRBJ2-1
d_call: -
v_call: TRBV6-5
clone_size: -
cdr3_aa: CASSYSAGQLYNEQFF
cdr3_nt: TGTGCCAGCAGTTATAGCGCGGGACAGCTGTACAATGAGCAGTTCTTC

j_call: TRBJ1-5
d_call: -
v_call: TRBV10-2
clone_size: few
cdr3_aa: CASSESGGRNQPQHF
cdr3_nt: TGCGCCAGCAGTGAGTCAGGGGGTAGGAATCAGCCCCAGCATTTT

j_call: TRBJ1-6
d_call: TRBD1
v_call: TRBV9
clone_size: -
cdr3_aa: CASSVGQGARDSSPLHF
cdr3_nt: TGTGCCAGCAGCGTCGGACAGGGGGCGCGAGATAGTTCACCCCTCCACTTT

j_call: TRBJ1-2
d_call: -
v_call: TRBV18
clone_size: -
cdr3_aa: CASTPMGGDYGYTF
cdr3_nt: TGTGCCAGCACTCCGATGGGTGGGGACTATGGCTACACCTTC

j_call: TRBJ1-3
d_call: -
v_call: TRBV3-1/TRBV3-2
clone_size: -
cdr3_aa: CASSQQGAGNTIYF
cdr3_nt: TGTGCCAGCAGCCAACAAGGGGCTGGAAACACCATATATTTT

j_call: TRBJ2-3
d_call: -
v_call: TRBV9
clone_size: -
cdr3_aa: CASSTADTQYF
cdr3_nt: TGTGCCAGCAGCACCGCCGATACGCAGTATTTT

j_call: TRBJ1-2
d_call: -
v_call: TRBV28
clone_size: once
cdr3_aa: CASSLHLGYGYTF
cdr3_nt: TGTGCCAGCAGTTTGCATCTAGGCTATGGCTACACCTTC

j_call: TRBJ1-3
d_call: -
v_call: TRBV7-2
clone_size: -
cdr3_aa: CASSLMGPILGNTIYF
cdr3_nt: TGTGCCAGCAGCTTAATGGGTCCCATCTTGGGAAACACCATATATTTT

j_call: TRBJ1-1
d_call: TRBD1
v_call: TRBV10-1
clone_size: -
cdr3_aa: CASSEPRGKNTEAFF
cdr3_nt: TGCGCCAGCAGTGAGCCCAGGGGGAAGAACACTGAAGCTTTCTTT

j_call: TRBJ2-1
d_call: -
v_call: TRBV4-2
clone_size: -
cdr3_aa: CASSQDRLGHNEQFF
cdr3_nt: TGTGCCAGCAGCCAAGATAGACTAGGGCACAATGAGCAGTTCTTC

j_call: TRBJ2-7
d_call: -
v_call: TRBV19
clone_size: once
cdr3_aa: CASSDRPTYEQYF
cdr3_nt: TGTGCCAGTAGCGACAGACCGACCTACGAGCAGTACTTC

j_call: TRBJ2-7
d_call: -
v_call: TRBV5-5
clone_size: -
cdr3_aa: CASSWSYEQYF
cdr3_nt: TGTGCCAGCAGCTGGTCCTACGAGCAGTACTTC

j_call: TRBJ1-1
d_call: TRBD1
v_call: TRBV6-5
clone_size: -
cdr3_aa: CASSYSSDRVEAFF
cdr3_nt: TGTGCCAGCAGTTACTCCTCGGACAGGGTTGAAGCTTTCTTT

j_call: TRBJ1-1
d_call: TRBD1
v_call: TRBV5-6
clone_size: once
cdr3_aa: CASSLPGGDTEAFF
cdr3_nt: TGTGCCAGCAGCTTGCCAGGGGGAGACACTGAAGCTTTCTTT

j_call: TRBJ1-1
d_call: TRBD1
v_call: TRBV6-5
clone_size: -
cdr3_aa: CASSHRQGMNTEAFF
cdr3_nt: TGTGCCAGCAGTCATAGACAGGGGATGAACACTGAAGCTTTCTTT

j_call: TRBJ1-2
d_call: -
v_call: TRBV7-2
clone_size: -
cdr3_aa: CASSLRDPNRVGGYTF
cdr3_nt: TGTGCCAGCAGCTTAAGAGACCCAAACCGAGTGGGTGGCTACACCTTC